Below are 23 T cell receptor beta chains sequenced from a single sample in a study of T cells in Graves' hyperthyroidism and ophthalmopathy. Using RNA transcripts as the source, TCR beta CDR3 regions were amplified. HTBI primers were employed in a first-round RT-PCR of the TCR CDR3. TCRdb re-derived calls from the multiplex PCR reads in MiXCR, one entry per CDR3 protein. The sample has approximately 700,000 distinct CDR3 sequences; over 15% are singletons. The specimen was blood. Source of these receptors: a young man with Graves' hyperthyroidism.

In its sample, this clonotype was seen many times. The V gene is TRBV6-2 or TRBV6-3, the J gene TRBJ2-7, with TRBD1 matching 9 bases. CDR1 and CDR2 (germline): MNHEY, SVGEGT. V shed 4 bases and J 0 bases; nucleotides not matched to a gene: 25. The CDR3 is made up of 22 amino acids. DNA for the CDR3: TGTGCCAGCAGTTGGGCGAATTCGGGACAGGGATACCCTACGTTTGTCTCCTACGAGCAGTACTTC. Its protein product is CASSWANSGQGYPTFVSYEQYF.

The gene calls are TRBV28 and TRBJ2-3, with D hard to call. The CDR3 runs 14 residues. Trimming shortened V by 6 bases and J by 2 bases, and 12 bases separated the two germline ends. The germline CDR1 and CDR2 sequences are MDHEN and SYDVKM. Here the CDR3 DNA reads TGTGCCAGCAGGGACCCGAGAATCACAGATACGCAGTATTTT. Its protein is CASRDPRITDTQYF. The entire variable domain, with the rest obtained from reference TRBV28 and TRBJ2-3, is as follows: DVKVTQSSRYLVKRTGEKVFLECVQDMDHENMFWYRQDPGLGLRLIYFSYDVKMKEKGDIPEGYSVSREKKERFSLILESASTNQTSMYLCASRDPRITDTQYFGPGTRLTVL.

This clonotype was seen ten or more times. The chain joins TRBV5-6 to TRBJ2-5; D not certain. Germline lookup yields CDR1 SGHDT and CDR2 YYEEEE. V was trimmed by 2 bases and J by 1 base, leaving 9 bases between them. This CDR3 comprises 14 residues. The CDR3, as DNA: TGTGCCAGCAGCTTTGGAGCACTCCAAGAGACCCAGTACTTC. Protein: CASSFGALQETQYF.

The V and J genes are TRBV12-3 or TRBV12-4 and TRBJ1-3, with no clear D. CDR3 length: 17 residues. V was clipped by 6 bases and J by 5 bases, with 23 bases between them. The CDR3 sequence is CASRASEGLHWRNTIYF. The CDR3 DNA sequence: TGTGCCAGCAGAGCGTCGGAAGGCCTCCACTGGAGAAACACCATATATTTT.

This clonotype was seen many times. This rearrangement joins TRBV28 to TRBJ1-2, with D unresolved. Trimming took 5 bases from V and 4 from J, leaving 17 bases between them. Germline CDR1 and CDR2: MDHEN and SYDVKM. The CDR3 runs 15 residues. This chain's CDR3 is CASSISDIGGYGYTF. The CDR3 nucleotides read TGTGCCAGCAGTATATCCGACATTGGTGGCTATGGCTACACCTTC.

This clonotype was observed many times. The J gene is TRBJ2-3, the V gene TRBV28; possibly TRBD1 or TRBD2 for D (5 bases each). Germline loops: CDR1 MDHEN, CDR2 SYDVKM. This CDR3 has 12 residues. Trimming cost V 7 bases and J 9 bases, with 14 bases left between them. The CDR3 sequence: CASISRGDTQYF. For the CDR3, the DNA is TGTGCCAGCATCTCCCGGGGCGACACGCAGTATTTT.

Only a few counts were recorded for this clonotype. The V gene is TRBV10-2, the J gene TRBJ2-2, with D uncertain. The V gene lost 2 bases and the J gene lost 7 bases, with 14 bases spanning the gap. Germline-derived CDR1 and CDR2 are WSHSY and SAAADI. The CDR3 contains 15 residues. The CDR3, as DNA: TGCGCCAGCAGTGAGAACGACTCCCAGGACGGGGAGCTGTTTTTT. As protein: CASSENDSQDGELFF.

DNA for the CDR3: TGTGCCAGTAGTATACTACGGGGGGAAGCTGGCTACACCTTC. Protein product: CASSILRGEAGYTF. The chain links TRBV19 to TRBJ1-2; D might be TRBD1 (5 bases). CDR1 is LNHDA, CDR2 SQIVND, per germline (reference sequence). CDR3 length: 14 residues. Deletions cut 2 bases from V and 7 bases from J, with 14 bases between.

The chain carries TRBV27 and TRBJ2-2; 14 nucleotides match TRBD2. Germline lookup yields CDR1 MNHEY and CDR2 SMNVEV (reference sequence). V lost 0 bases to trimming and J lost 0 bases; unmatched junction nucleotides: 6. The CDR3 is made up of 20 amino acids. CDR3 loop: CASSLSPGTSGGTNTGELFF. The CDR3 coding sequence is TGTGCCAGCAGTTTATCGCCCGGGACTAGCGGGGGTACGAACACCGGGGAGCTGTTTTTT.

The table lists this clonotype with many counts. The gene calls are TRBV7-8 and TRBJ2-3; D possibly corresponds to TRBD2 (7 bases). V dropped 5 bases and J dropped 11 bases, with 17 bases sitting between them. The CDR3 length is 13 residues. Germline values: CDR1 SGHVS, CDR2 FQNEAQ. The chain's CDR3 is CASSQTWGGLQYF. The CDR3 nucleotides are TGTGCCAGCAGCCAAACCTGGGGGGGCTTGCAGTATTTT.

This clonotype was detected many times. This chain joins TRBV18 and TRBJ2-6; D is unresolved. There are 16 residues in the CDR3. Germline V gives CDR1 KGHSH, CDR2 LQKENI. Trimming stripped 0 bases from V and 0 bases from J, with 6 bases between. The CDR3 DNA follows: TGTGCCAGCTCACCACCGCGGTTCTCTGGGGCCAACGTCCTGACTTTC. Translation: CASSPPRFSGANVLTF.

The table lists this clonotype with a few counts. It may be a read error: a sequence one base away is much more abundant. This chain joins TRBV11-2 and TRBJ2-5; TRBD2 agrees at 10 bases. CDR3 length: 18 residues. V lost 8 bases, J lost 4 bases, and 19 bases stayed unmatched. Germline V gives CDR1 SGHAT, CDR2 FQNNGV. The CDR3 nucleotides read TGTGCCAGCCCCACTAGGGGGACTAGCGCGCCCAAGGGAGAGACCCAGTACTTC. Encoded protein: CASPTRGTSAPKGETQYF. The whole variable domain, filled in from reference TRBV11-2 and TRBJ2-5, reads EAGVAQSPRYKIIEKRQSVAFWCNPISGHATLYWYQQILGQGPKLLIQFQNNGVVDDSQLPKDRFSAERLKGVDSTLKIQPAKLEDSAVYLCASPTRGTSAPKGETQYFGPGTRLLVL.

V and J are TRBV13 and TRBJ2-1; TRBD1 agrees at 7 bases. Germline V gene sequence: CDR1 PRHDT, CDR2 FYEKMQ (reference sequence). The V segment lost 5 bases and the J segment 4 bases; nucleotides outside the gene matches: 11. The CDR3 spans 16 residues. CDR3 sequence reads: CASSRDRESGYNEQFF. The CDR3, as DNA: TGTGCCAGCAGCCGAGACAGGGAATCAGGGTACAATGAGCAGTTCTTC.

This clonotype was picked up many times. The chain has TRBV18 and TRBJ2-7, with D possibly being TRBD2 (6 bases). Looked up from germline, CDR1 is KGHSH and CDR2 is LQKENI. There are 15 residues in the CDR3. V was trimmed by 3 bases and J by 5 bases, leaving 17 bases between them. CDR3 nucleotides: TGTGCCAGCTCACCTTCTCCGGGAGTTTTTGACGAGCAGTACTTC. Its protein product is CASSPSPGVFDEQYF.

This clonotype was detected only a few times. The chain combines TRBV19 with TRBJ2-2, with 10 positions matching TRBD1. This CDR3 is built from 17 residues. CDR1 is LNHDA, CDR2 SQIVND, per germline (reference sequence). The V gene end was trimmed by 3 bases and the J gene end by 6 bases; junction bases not matched to a gene: 10. CDR3 in DNA: TGTGCCAGTAGTATTTCTATGGGGACAGGGGTTGCCGGGGAGCTGTTTTTT. Encoded protein: CASSISMGTGVAGELFF.

This clonotype was recorded at least ten times. CDR3 region: CASSLEGTGGEQYF. The CDR3 DNA sequence: TGCGCCAGCAGCTTGGAAGGGACAGGGGGCGAGCAGTACTTC. This chain uses TRBV5-1 with TRBJ2-7; the match to TRBD1 covers 11 bases. The junction had 2 bases not matched to a gene; V was cut back by 0 bases and J by 6 bases. From germline, CDR1 is SGHRS and CDR2 YFSETQ. The CDR3 has 14 amino acids.

The rearrangement links TRBV29-1 to TRBJ2-7; 14 bases fit TRBD2. After removal of 7 bases from V and 3 bases from J, the junction contained 11 bases not matched to a gene. The germline V gene has CDR1 SQVTM and CDR2 ANQGSEA. The CDR3 sequence is 16 residues long. CDR3 sequence (DNA): TGCAGCGCTACACAGGGGACTAGCGGGAGTTACTACGAGCAGTACTTC. The encoded protein is CSATQGTSGSYYEQYF.

This clonotype was observed a handful of times. The V gene is TRBV27, the J gene TRBJ2-2; D remains unclear. This CDR3 spans 12 amino acids. Trimming pared 5 bases from V and 6 bases from J, leaving 7 bases between. Looked up from germline, CDR1 is MNHEY and CDR2 is SMNVEV (reference sequence). The CDR3 DNA reads TGTGCCAGCAGTAGCCCTCCCGGGGAGCTGTTTTTT. Encoded protein: CASSSPPGELFF.

A few counts support this clonotype. The V and J genes are TRBV7-6 and TRBJ2-2, with 13 bases that match TRBD2. In germline, CDR1 is SGHVS, CDR2 FNYEAQ. The J segment lost 1 base and the V segment lost 1 base, leaving 3 bases of the junction unmatched. The CDR3 has 18 amino acids. The CDR3 DNA is TGTGCCAGCAGCTTAGGGACTAGCGGGAGTCTGAACACCGGGGAGCTGTTTTTT. This codes for CASSLGTSGSLNTGELFF.

V is TRBV15 and J is TRBJ2-3, with no clear D. Germline V CDR1 and CDR2: LNHNV, YYDKDF (reference sequence). Trimming cost V 3 bases and J 5 bases, with 12 bases left between them. CDR3 size: 14 residues. CDR3: CATSRAGLGDTQYF. The CDR3 coding sequence is TGTGCCACCAGCAGGGCCGGGCTAGGAGATACGCAGTATTTT.

V and J are TRBV5-1 and TRBJ1-3; D may be TRBD1 (6 bases). CDR1 SGHRS and CDR2 YFSETQ come from the germline V gene. The CDR3 totals 16 residues. V was clipped by 0 bases and J by 4 bases, with 14 bases between them. The CDR3 DNA follows: TGCGCCAGCAGCTTGGGCAGGGGTCCCCCCGGAAACACCATATATTTT. Its translation is CASSLGRGPPGNTIYF.

The chain uses TRBV9 and TRBJ2-7, with TRBD1 matching over 10 bases. V was clipped by 2 bases and J by 3 bases; unmatched bases: 8. In germline, CDR1 is SGDLS, CDR2 YYNGEE. The CDR3 totals 16 residues. The DNA for the CDR3 is TGTGCCAGCAGCGTCTCGGGACAGGGGCCCTACTACGAGCAGTACTTC. Translating gives CASSVSGQGPYYEQYF. Supplemented by reference TRBV9 and TRBJ2-7, the full variable domain reads DSGVTQTPKHLITATGQRVTLRCSPRSGDLSVYWYQQSLDQGLQFLIQYYNGEERAKGNILERFSAQQFPDLHSELNLSSLELGDSALYFCASSVSGQGPYYEQYFGPGTRLTVT.

This clonotype was found a few times. This chain connects TRBV25-1 to TRBJ1-1; the D is unclear. CDR3 length: 12 amino acids. The ends were cut back, 8 bases at V and 8 bases at J, with 15 bases in the middle. CDR1 is MGHDK and CDR2 is SYGVNS in the germline V gene. CDR3 coding DNA: TGTGCCAGCGAAAACGGCCTCCTAGAAGCTTTCTTT. It encodes CASENGLLEAFF.